This entry lists 12 T cell receptor beta chains sequenced from one sample in a study of cytomegalovirus exposure and HLA in healthy donors. PCR involved 60 Vbeta and 13 Jbeta primers. Profiling relied on immunoSEQ multiplex PCR, and the TCRdb table lists in-frame clones only, not all of them. Here the sample spans about 200,000 clones, around three quarters being singletons. The sequenced material came from PBMCs. The receptors derive from a woman in her 30s in good health and CMV-seronegative.

The genes are TRBV27 and TRBJ2-5; a possible D gene is TRBD2 (5 bases). The CDR3 contains 14 residues. Germline V gives CDR1 MNHEY, CDR2 SMNVEV (reference sequence). V lost 0 bases, J lost 8 bases, and 13 bases lay in between. This chain's CDR3 is CASSLSPRAGTQYF. The CDR3 nucleotides read TGTGCCAGCAGTTTATCCCCTCGGGCGGGCACCCAGTACTTC.

CDR3 sequence (DNA): TGTGCCAGTAGTGACCTAGCGCGCACAGATACGCAGTATTTT. This gives the protein CASSDLARTDTQYF. This chain links TRBV19 with TRBJ2-3; D perhaps matches TRBD2 (6 bases). The V end was cut by 5 bases, the J end by 1 base, with 10 bases between. The CDR3 covers 14 residues. Germline loops: CDR1 LNHDA, CDR2 SQIVND (reference sequence).

This clone was counted a few times. This chain connects TRBV6-1 to TRBJ1-1; perhaps TRBD1 as D (5 bases). CDR3 length: 18 amino acids. Per germline, CDR1 MNHNS and CDR2 SASEGT. V gave up 4 bases and J gave up 1 base, with 22 bases separating them. The CDR3 DNA is TGTGCCAGCAGTGCAATCCCCTCAGGGATAAGCCAGAACACTGAAGCTTTCTTT. It encodes CASSAIPSGISQNTEAFF.

This clone has a single count. The chain combines TRBV7-2 with TRBJ2-1; D is possibly TRBD2 (6 bases). Per the germline V gene, CDR1 is SGHTA and CDR2 is FQGNSA. The V end lost 1 base, the J end lost 9 bases, and 13 bases lay between the germline ends. The CDR3 contains 14 residues. The CDR3: CASSLGPGDFEQFF. CDR3 in DNA: TGTGCCAGCAGCTTAGGCCCGGGGGATTTTGAGCAGTTCTTC.

CDR3 DNA: TGTGCCAGCAGCCCGGACAGGGCTCGGTATGGCTACACCTTC. Translating gives CASSPDRARYGYTF. The V and J genes are TRBV9 and TRBJ1-2; 8 nucleotides align to TRBD1. The CDR3 is 14 amino acids. J lost 5 bases, V lost 4 bases, and 7 bases had no gene match. Looked up from germline, CDR1 is SGDLS and CDR2 is YYNGEE.

CDR3 in amino acids: CASSFTSVSYNEQFF. The CDR3 nucleotides read TGTGCCAGCAGCTTTACTAGCGTCTCCTACAATGAGCAGTTCTTC. The chain couples TRBV11-2 to TRBJ2-1, with 7 positions matching TRBD2. CDR1 is SGHAT and CDR2 is FQNNGV in the germline V gene. There are 15 residues in the CDR3. Germline trimming cut 3 bases from V and 0 bases from J; bases unmatched to any gene: 2. The full variable domain, rest sourced from reference TRBV11-2 and TRBJ2-1, is EAGVAQSPRYKIIEKRQSVAFWCNPISGHATLYWYQQILGQGPKLLIQFQNNGVVDDSQLPKDRFSAERLKGVDSTLKIQPAKLEDSAVYLCASSFTSVSYNEQFFGPGTRLTVL.

This clone was seen more than once but under ten times. The CDR3 reads CASSLILAGGTDTQYF. CDR3 DNA: TGCGCCAGCAGCTTGATTCTAGCGGGAGGCACAGATACGCAGTATTTT. V is TRBV5-1 and J is TRBJ2-3; 10 bases match TRBD2. The CDR3 runs to 16 residues. CDR1 SGHRS and CDR2 YFSETQ come from the germline V gene. The ends lost 1 base at V and 1 base at J; junction bases unmatched: 3.

CDR3 bases: TGTGCCAGCAGTGCCGGACACCACTCCTACGAGCAGTACTTC. Its translation: CASSAGHHSYEQYF. The genes are TRBV25-1 and TRBJ2-7; tentatively, D is TRBD1 (5 bases). CDR3 length: 14 amino acids. Trimming took off 4 bases at V and 0 bases at J, with 10 bases between the two ends. Germline CDR1 MGHDK, CDR2 SYGVNS.

The chain links TRBV7-2 to TRBJ1-1; D unresolved. CDR1 and CDR2 (germline): SGHTA, FQGNSA. The length of the CDR3 is 15 residues. Deletions cut 5 bases from V and 4 bases from J, with 17 bases between. CDR3 amino acids: CASSPDPLGSTEAFF. The CDR3 DNA reads as TGTGCCAGCAGCCCCGACCCACTGGGGAGCACTGAAGCTTTCTTT.

This chain links TRBV11-3 with TRBJ1-1; D possibly corresponds to TRBD1 (6 bases). Trimming took off 2 bases at V and 4 bases at J, with 26 bases between the two ends. The length of the CDR3 is 19 residues. CDR1 SGHNT and CDR2 YENEEA come from the germline V gene. The CDR3 DNA reads as TGTGCCAGCAGCTTAAGTATATACCGCAGGGGCGGGTTGGTCACTGAAGCTTTCTTT. It yields the protein CASSLSIYRRGGLVTEAFF.

The gene calls are TRBV6-5 and TRBJ1-1, with 10 bases fitting TRBD1. The CDR3 is 15 residues long. In germline, CDR1 is MNHEY, CDR2 SVGAGI. V lost 4 bases and J lost 5; bases outside the gene matches: 7. The CDR3 sequence is CASSSRQGAGTEAFF. In DNA, the CDR3 is TGTGCCAGCAGTTCGAGACAGGGGGCTGGGACTGAAGCTTTCTTT.

This clone was detected once. The chain employs TRBV5-1 and TRBJ1-5, with 11 nucleotides matching TRBD1. There are 14 residues in the CDR3. Germline CDR1 and CDR2: SGHRS and YFSETQ. Trimming cost V 3 bases and J 5 bases; bases outside gene matches: 1. The CDR3 is CASSSGQGDQPQHF. The CDR3 DNA sequence: TGCGCCAGCAGCTCGGGACAGGGGGATCAGCCCCAGCATTTT.